Below, 32 T cell receptor beta chains from the same sample are listed, as sequenced in a study of shared clonotypes between healthy human individuals. TCRdb keeps only in-frame clones here, not all; method: immunoSEQ multiplex PCR. This sample has about 750,000 clones, with 80% to 95% found just once. Naive-designated CD8 cells lacked CD45RO, were positively enriched for CCR7, and omitted terminally differentiated effector memory CD45RA+ cells. Sequencing was carried out using naive CD8+ T cells sorted from blood. The receptors here all came from a man younger than 40 in good health.

This rearrangement joins TRBV27 to TRBJ2-1, with D maybe TRBD1 (6 bases). V lost 3 bases, J lost 0 bases, and 12 bases lay in between. The germline V gene has CDR1 MNHEY and CDR2 SMNVEV (reference sequence). The length of the CDR3 is 16 residues. The DNA of the CDR3 is TGTGCCAGCAGTTTTTTCGGACAGAGCTCCTACAATGAGCAGTTCTTC. Translating it yields CASSFFGQSSYNEQFF.

This chain uses TRBV5-3 with TRBJ1-3; a weak D match, TRBD1 (5 bases). TRBV5-3 has ORF status, its function being uncertain. There are 19 residues in the CDR3. V lost 6 bases and J lost 0, with 25 bases in between. CDR3 nucleotide sequence: TGTGCCAGAAACCTGATACCTACCGGGACCTCATACTCTGGAAACACCATATATTTT. Protein sequence: CARNLIPTGTSYSGNTIYF.

The chain recombines TRBV9 with TRBJ2-7; 8 nucleotides agree with TRBD1. The CDR3 runs to 15 residues. With 0 bases clipped from V and 2 bases from J, the junction kept 4 bases outside the gene matches. The V gene's germline CDR1 is SGDLS and CDR2 YYNGEE. CDR3 in DNA: TGTGCCAGCAGCGTAGGGCAGGGGGCGACCTACGAGCAGTACTTC. The encoded protein is CASSVGQGATYEQYF.

V usage is TRBV27 and J usage is TRBJ2-3, with 12 bases aligning to TRBD2. Trimming took 0 bases from V and 1 from J; bases not matched to a gene: 8. Looked up from germline, CDR1 is MNHEY and CDR2 is SMNVEV (reference sequence). The CDR3 is 19 amino acids. The CDR3 DNA is TGTGCCAGCAGTTTATCCCGACTAGCGGGAGTGTCGGGCACAGATACGCAGTATTTT. It yields the protein CASSLSRLAGVSGTDTQYF.

The J gene is TRBJ2-1, the V gene TRBV28; D not certain. V gave up 5 bases and J gave up 2 bases, with 10 bases separating them. The CDR3 runs 14 residues. Germline V gene sequence: CDR1 MDHEN, CDR2 SYDVKM. This chain's CDR3 is CASSVSVTYNEQFF. The CDR3 DNA reads TGTGCCAGCAGTGTTTCCGTTACCTACAATGAGCAGTTCTTC. The full variable domain, its missing parts supplied by reference TRBV28 and TRBJ2-1, is DVKVTQSSRYLVKRTGEKVFLECVQDMDHENMFWYRQDPGLGLRLIYFSYDVKMKEKGDIPEGYSVSREKKERFSLILESASTNQTSMYLCASSVSVTYNEQFFGPGTRLTVL.

V is TRBV27 and J is TRBJ2-7; no clear D. The V gene's germline CDR1 is MNHEY and CDR2 SMNVEV (reference sequence). The V end lost 0 bases, the J end lost 2 bases, and 11 bases lay between the germline ends. This CDR3 is built from 15 residues. The CDR3 DNA follows: TGTGCCAGCAGTTTATCAATTGCGAAACCCTACGAGCAGTACTTC. This gives the protein CASSLSIAKPYEQYF.

In regard to this clone: The junction departs from the called germline gene at one end, perhaps through a read error. V and J are TRBV6-5 and TRBJ1-2; a possible D gene is TRBD1 (5 bases). The CDR3 totals 14 residues. Germline lookup yields CDR1 MNHEY and CDR2 SVGAGI. The CDR3 reads CASSHSGLFDGYTF. The CDR3 DNA follows: TGTGCCAGCAGTCACTCGGGACTTTTTGATGGCTACACCTTC.

The genes are TRBV5-5 and TRBJ1-2; tentative D call: TRBD1 (5 bases). The CDR3 covers 17 residues. Germline V gene data show CDR1 as SGHKS and CDR2 as YYEKEE (reference sequence). Trimming shortened V by 1 base and J by 3 bases, and 19 bases separated the two germline ends. CDR3 bases: TGTGCCAGCAGCTTGTGGGCGGTGGGGACGTCCTACTATGGCTACACCTTC. Amino acids: CASSLWAVGTSYYGYTF.

The CDR3 protein is CASSSGVAGGTDTQYF. The DNA of the CDR3 is TGTGCCAGCAGCTCGGGGGTAGCGGGAGGTACAGATACGCAGTATTTT. This sequence joins TRBV5-4 and TRBJ2-3; 10 positions agree with TRBD2. With 3 bases clipped from V and 3 bases from J, the junction kept 7 bases outside the gene matches. Germline V CDR1 and CDR2: SGHNT, YYREEE (reference sequence). The CDR3 consists of 16 residues.

As for this clone: Within the sample, other DNA sequences also encode this same CDR3. The genes are TRBV27 and TRBJ2-7; the match to TRBD1 covers 10 bases. V lost 5 bases, J lost 2 bases, and 3 bases stayed unmatched. Germline CDR1 reads MNHEY; CDR2 reads SMNVEV (reference sequence). This CDR3 has 14 amino acids. The CDR3 bases are TGTGCCAGCAGTCCCGGACAGGGGGCCTACGAGCAGTACTTC. It yields the protein CASSPGQGAYEQYF.

This rearrangement joins TRBV7-7 to TRBJ2-1; D possibly corresponds to TRBD1 (9 bases). Germline CDR1 SSHAT, CDR2 FNYEAQ (reference sequence). This CDR3 comprises 13 residues. CDR3 coding DNA: TGTGCTAGCGGGACAGGGATCGACAATGAGCAGTTCTTC. Its protein is CASGTGIDNEQFF.

The chain combines TRBV28 with TRBJ2-7, with D unclear. The CDR3 length is 14 residues. CDR1 and CDR2 from the germline V gene are MDHEN and SYDVKM. V lost 3 bases and J lost 0, with 9 bases in between. The CDR3 sequence is CASSFTQHSYEQYF. CDR3 in DNA: TGTGCCAGCAGTTTTACACAGCACTCCTACGAGCAGTACTTC.

V gene TRBV2 combines with J gene TRBJ2-7, with TRBD2 as a possible D gene (6 bases). Germline V CDR1 and CDR2: SNHLY, FYNNEI. The CDR3 extends over 14 amino acids. V lost 3 bases and J lost 4, with 13 bases in between. The CDR3 loop is CASSEEGGGYEQYF. The CDR3, as DNA: TGTGCCAGCAGTGAGGAGGGAGGAGGTTACGAGCAGTACTTC.

The V and J genes are TRBV13 and TRBJ2-5; the match to TRBD2 covers 10 bases. The germline V gene has CDR1 PRHDT and CDR2 FYEKMQ (reference sequence). This CDR3 is built from 18 residues. Trimming removed 5 bases from V and 0 bases from J; junction bases left unmatched: 12. CDR3 nucleotide sequence: TGTGCCAGCAGCACCCGGACTAGCGGCACTCTGTACCAAGAGACCCAGTACTTC. As protein: CASSTRTSGTLYQETQYF.

The J gene is TRBJ2-7, the V gene TRBV28; perhaps TRBD2 as D (6 bases). Germline V CDR1 and CDR2: MDHEN, SYDVKM. V was trimmed by 9 bases and J by 0 bases, leaving 12 bases between them. The CDR3 runs to 13 residues. The CDR3 region is CARPGLDSYEQYF. Written as DNA, the CDR3 is TGTGCCAGGCCGGGACTCGACTCCTACGAGCAGTACTTC.

The chain employs TRBV27 and TRBJ2-7, with unresolved D. The V gene lost 10 bases and the J gene lost 2 bases, with 9 bases spanning the gap. This CDR3 has 11 amino acids. Germline CDR1 MNHEY, CDR2 SMNVEV (reference sequence). For the CDR3, the DNA is TGTGCCATAGCCGGTACCTACGAGCAGTACTTC. As protein: CAIAGTYEQYF.

Turning to this clone: Other DNA sequences within the sample encode an identical CDR3. The chain links TRBV4-1 to TRBJ2-1; D is unclear. The germline gives CDR1 MGHRA, CDR2 YSYEKL. The CDR3 is 11 residues long. V was cut by 2 bases and J by 4 bases, with 0 bases left in between. The CDR3 loop is CASSQYNEQFF. DNA for the CDR3: TGCGCCAGCAGCCAATACAATGAGCAGTTCTTC.

V gene TRBV11-2 combines with J gene TRBJ2-5; no firm D call. Between the trimmed V and J ends, which lost 1 base and 9 bases, there was a span of 21 bases. The CDR3 is 16 residues long. Germline CDR1 reads SGHAT; CDR2 reads FQNNGV. The CDR3 protein is CASSLGAPGPGVSQYF. DNA of the CDR3: TGTGCCAGCAGCTTAGGGGCCCCAGGACCCGGAGTTTCCCAGTACTTC.

The rearrangement links TRBV7-2 to TRBJ2-7; D possibly corresponds to TRBD2 (6 bases). V was trimmed by 4 bases and J by 4 bases, leaving 14 bases between them. Per the germline V gene, CDR1 is SGHTA and CDR2 is FQGNSA. This CDR3 has 14 residues. Here the CDR3 DNA reads TGTGCCAGCAGCTCCCGACTAGAAGCTTACGAGCAGTACTTC. Its protein is CASSSRLEAYEQYF.

This clone has just one count. The chain has TRBV28 and TRBJ1-1; possible D gene TRBD1, 5 bases. V shed 3 bases and J shed 3 bases, with 8 bases lying between them. Germline V gene sequence: CDR1 MDHEN, CDR2 SYDVKM. CDR3 length equals 13 residues. The CDR3 coding sequence is TGTGCCAGCAGTTTCCAGGGCCACACTGAAGCTTTCTTT. Translating it yields CASSFQGHTEAFF. Full variable domain (remainder filled in from reference TRBV28 and TRBJ1-1): DVKVTQSSRYLVKRTGEKVFLECVQDMDHENMFWYRQDPGLGLRLIYFSYDVKMKEKGDIPEGYSVSREKKERFSLILESASTNQTSMYLCASSFQGHTEAFFGQGTRLTVV.

CDR3 in amino acids: CASSQDRTGDGYTF. In DNA form, the CDR3 reads TGCGCCAGCAGCCAAGATAGAACAGGAGATGGCTACACCTTC. The rearrangement uses TRBV4-3 and TRBJ1-2; D may be TRBD1 (5 bases). The CDR3 extends over 14 amino acids. CDR1 and CDR2 (germline): LGHNA, YSLEER. V lost 0 bases, J lost 6 bases, and 11 bases lay in between.

The rearrangement links TRBV9 to TRBJ2-5, with TRBD2 identical over 12 bases. CDR3 length: 16 amino acids. V lost 4 bases and J lost 0; bases outside the gene matches: 4. Germline CDR1 is SGDLS and CDR2 is YYNGEE. The CDR3 DNA reads as TGTGCCAGCAGCAGTGGACTAGCGGGAAACCAAGAGACCCAGTACTTC. This translates into CASSSGLAGNQETQYF.

This chain joins TRBV4-2 and TRBJ2-1, with D unresolved. The CDR3 has 15 residues. Germline V gives CDR1 LGHNA, CDR2 YNFKEQ. Deletions cut 1 base from V and 4 bases from J, with 11 bases between. In nucleotides, the CDR3 is TGTGCCAGCAGCCAAGCGCCTGACCTTTACAATGAGCAGTTCTTC. Protein: CASSQAPDLYNEQFF.

Details on this clone: Within the sample, other DNA sequences also encode this same CDR3. The chain uses TRBV27 and TRBJ1-5; D is undetermined. Germline V gene sequence: CDR1 MNHEY, CDR2 SMNVEV (reference sequence). The CDR3 is 13 amino acids. Trimming left V 2 bases short and J 3 bases short, with 5 bases between. CDR3 in amino acids: CASSLGYNQPQHF. Here the CDR3 DNA reads TGTGCCAGCAGTTTAGGGTACAATCAGCCCCAGCATTTT.

V and J are TRBV6-1 and TRBJ1-5; a weak D match, TRBD1 (6 bases). Germline loops: CDR1 MNHNS, CDR2 SASEGT. This CDR3 spans 13 amino acids. The V end lost 7 bases, the J end lost 5 bases, and 12 bases lay between the germline ends. The CDR3 loop reads CASTGSGDQPQHF. The CDR3 coding sequence is TGTGCCAGCACTGGCTCAGGGGATCAGCCCCAGCATTTT.

CDR3 sequence: CASSLGASKNEQFF. In DNA form, the CDR3 reads TGCGCCAGCAGCTTGGGGGCTAGCAAAAATGAGCAGTTCTTC. The chain recombines TRBV5-1 with TRBJ2-1, with D tentatively TRBD2 (5 bases). Germline CDR1 SGHRS, CDR2 YFSETQ. This CDR3 spans 14 amino acids. With 0 bases removed from V and 7 bases from J, the gap between germline ends came to 11 bases.

The chain links TRBV28 to TRBJ2-5, with a tentative D call TRBD2 (5 bases). Germline CDR1 MDHEN, CDR2 SYDVKM. This CDR3 comprises 15 residues. V was clipped by 3 bases and J by 3 bases, with 14 bases between them. CDR3 in DNA: TGTGCCAGCAGTTTTTCGCGGGTGAGGGAAGAGACCCAGTACTTC. Translation: CASSFSRVREETQYF.

This clone was counted at least ten times. V usage is TRBV25-1 and J usage is TRBJ2-1; 8 nucleotides align to TRBD2. V trimming: 3 bases; J trimming: 5 bases; junction bases outside the gene matches: 12. There are 17 residues in the CDR3. Germline CDR1 reads MGHDK; CDR2 reads SYGVNS. CDR3: CASSDDGRALLHNEQFF. The DNA for the CDR3 is TGTGCCAGCAGTGATGACGGGAGGGCCTTGTTGCACAATGAGCAGTTCTTC.

The genes are TRBV28 and TRBJ1-3; 8 positions match TRBD1. Losses at the gene ends were 4 bases for V and 4 bases for J; bases not matched to a gene: 9. This CDR3 is 16 amino acids long. CDR1 and CDR2 (germline): MDHEN, SYDVKM. The CDR3 reads CASSSSMTGVGNTIYF. The CDR3, as DNA: TGTGCCAGCAGTTCTTCAATGACAGGGGTAGGAAACACCATATATTTT.

The chain recombines TRBV4-3 with TRBJ2-7; the D is unclear. The V gene lost 0 bases and the J gene lost 3 bases, with 15 bases spanning the gap. CDR3 length: 16 amino acids. Germline CDR1 LGHNA, CDR2 YSLEER. For the CDR3, the DNA is TGCGCCAGCAGCCAAGAGAGATGGAGTTCCCTCTACGAGCAGTACTTC. Its protein is CASSQERWSSLYEQYF.

The gene calls are TRBV2 and TRBJ1-4, with D possibly TRBD1 on 5 matching bases. V lost 9 bases and J 2 bases, leaving 10 bases between the germline ends. The CDR3 consists of 13 residues. Germline loops: CDR1 SNHLY, CDR2 FYNNEI. DNA for the CDR3: TGTGCCAGTTTCCGGGACACTAATGAAAAACTGTTTTTT. Translating it yields CASFRDTNEKLFF.

The chain uses TRBV18 and TRBJ2-5; the D gene is possibly TRBD1 (6 bases). CDR1 is KGHSH, CDR2 LQKENI, per germline. Trimming removed 8 bases from V and 1 base from J, with 17 bases in between. The CDR3 loop spans 15 amino acids. CDR3 coding DNA: TGTGCCAGCACGCCGGACAGTGGGACCCAAGAGACCCAGTACTTC. It translates to CASTPDSGTQETQYF.